The 30 T cell receptor beta chains in this list originate from one sample, sequenced in a study of identical twins. TCRdb re-analysed the 5' RACE reads in MiXCR, keeping a single row per CDR3 protein. The sample comprises approximately 470,000 distinct CDR3 sequences, about 14% of which are singletons, and about 0.54% rests with the top ten. A further study also used this sample, focusing on yellow fever vaccine responses in identical twins.

Sequencing was done on a sample of CD4+ T cells sorted from blood. The source of these receptors is a woman aged 18-29 years in good health.

The sample holds a few counts of this clonotype. As DNA, the CDR3 is TGTGCCAGCAGCTTACGAGCTGATCAGCCCCAGCATTTT. Translated, it gives CASSLRADQPQHF. V gene TRBV7-2 combines with J gene TRBJ1-5, with D hard to call. Per the germline V gene, CDR1 is SGHTA and CDR2 is FQGNSA. Trimming pared 2 bases from V and 5 bases from J, leaving 7 bases between. This CDR3 spans 13 amino acids. The whole variable domain, remainder taken from reference TRBV7-2 and TRBJ1-5, is GAGVSQSPSNKVTEKGKDVELRCDPISGHTALYWYRQSLGQGLEFLIYFQGNSAPDKSGLPSDRFSAERTGGSVSTLTIQRTQQEDSAVYLCASSLRADQPQHFGDGTRLSIL.

The rearrangement uses TRBV20-1 and TRBJ2-3; D may be TRBD2 (6 bases). CDR1 and CDR2 from the germline V gene are DFQATT and SNEGSKA (reference sequence). The CDR3 contains 14 residues. CDR3 sequence: CSLASGTSTDTQYF. The CDR3 bases are TGCAGCCTGGCCTCGGGGACTAGCACAGATACGCAGTATTTT.

This clonotype has just a few counts. The rearrangement joins TRBV7-2 to TRBJ2-1; the D gene is possibly TRBD2 (6 bases). Trimming stripped 2 bases from V and 4 bases from J, with 12 bases between. The CDR3 is 15 residues long. Germline CDR1 SGHTA, CDR2 FQGNSA. The CDR3 sequence: CASSLLGTEYNEQFF. CDR3 DNA: TGTGCCAGCAGCTTATTAGGGACTGAGTACAATGAGCAGTTCTTC.

V gene TRBV12-3 or TRBV12-4 combines with J gene TRBJ1-3; possibly TRBD1 for D (6 bases). This CDR3 region has 15 residues. V shed 8 bases and J shed 9 bases, with 23 bases lying between them. CDR3: CASRRDTAFPGTIYF. The CDR3 nucleotides are TGTGCCAGCCGACGGGACACCGCCTTCCCGGGCACCATATATTTT.

This clonotype was counted ten times or more. The chain joins TRBV7-2 to TRBJ2-5; no clear D. The CDR3 is 12 residues long. Germline V gene sequence: CDR1 SGHTA, CDR2 FQGNSA. V was clipped by 6 bases and J by 4 bases, with 9 bases between them. The CDR3 DNA reads as TGTGCCAGCAGTTTATCAAGAGAGACCCAGTACTTC. It yields the protein CASSLSRETQYF.

V gene TRBV10-2 combines with J gene TRBJ2-3, with D maybe TRBD1 (6 bases). CDR1 is WSHSY, CDR2 SAAADI, per germline. The CDR3 totals 18 residues. V dropped 0 bases and J dropped 8 bases, with 24 bases sitting between them. CDR3 loop: CASSESRVAGAVRGTQYF. The CDR3 region has the DNA TGCGCCAGCAGTGAGTCGAGAGTTGCAGGGGCCGTCCGCGGTACGCAGTATTTT.

This clonotype was observed a few times. This chain uses TRBV14 with TRBJ2-1, with D tentatively TRBD2 (6 bases). This CDR3 is 16 amino acids long. Between the trimmed V and J ends, which lost 3 bases and 2 bases, there was a span of 14 bases. Per germline, CDR1 SGHDN and CDR2 FVKESK. In DNA form, the CDR3 reads TGTGCCAGCAGCCACGGGACTTTACCTACCTACAATGAGCAGTTCTTC. This gives the protein CASSHGTLPTYNEQFF.

This clonotype has more than one count but fewer than ten. The V and J genes are TRBV4-3 and TRBJ2-1; 13 bases are a match to TRBD2. The V gene's germline CDR1 is LGHNA and CDR2 YSLEER. The CDR3 consists of 17 residues. J gave up 6 bases and V 3 bases, and 8 bases lay outside the gene matches. CDR3 nucleotide sequence: TGCGCCAGCAGCCAGGATTCCGGGACTAGCGGGATCAATGAGCAGTTCTTC. Residues: CASSQDSGTSGINEQFF.

The table lists this clonotype with many counts. This rearrangement joins TRBV5-1 to TRBJ1-1; D unresolved. Between the trimmed V and J ends, which lost 0 bases and 1 base, there was a span of 7 bases. The germline gives CDR1 SGHRS, CDR2 YFSETQ. The CDR3 has 14 residues. The CDR3 loop is CASSLGGPNTEAFF. Here the CDR3 DNA reads TGCGCCAGCAGCTTGGGTGGTCCGAACACTGAAGCTTTCTTT.

This clonotype has a handful of counts. The chain uses TRBV5-6 and TRBJ2-7, with D possibly matching TRBD1 (5 bases). Deletions cut 0 bases from V and 5 bases from J, with 18 bases between. This CDR3 region has 16 residues. Per germline, CDR1 SGHDT and CDR2 YYEEEE. CDR3 residues: CASSLVARTHWDEQYF. In DNA, the CDR3 is TGTGCCAGCAGCTTGGTGGCTCGGACACACTGGGACGAGCAGTACTTC.

This clonotype has more than one count but fewer than ten. The gene calls are TRBV18 and TRBJ2-5; perhaps TRBD1 as D (5 bases). The V gene's germline CDR1 is KGHSH and CDR2 LQKENI. Trimming removed 8 bases from V and 1 base from J, with 11 bases in between. This CDR3 has 13 residues. Here the CDR3 DNA reads TGTGCCAGCGACGACAGCCCCCAAGAGACCCAGTACTTC. Its translation: CASDDSPQETQYF.

The sample holds a few counts of this clonotype. J is TRBJ1-5 and V is TRBV29-1; no reliable D call. V dropped 6 bases and J dropped 1 base, with 10 bases sitting between them. CDR3 length: 13 amino acids. CDR1 and CDR2 (germline): SQVTM, ANQGSEA. The CDR3 DNA reads as TGCAGCGTCTCAGCAGGAAGCAATCAGCCCCAGCATTTT. Residues: CSVSAGSNQPQHF.

This rearrangement joins TRBV20-1 to TRBJ2-3; the match to TRBD2 covers 8 bases. Unmatched junction bases numbered 7, after V lost 3 bases and J lost 2 bases. The CDR3 length is 15 residues. Germline lookup yields CDR1 DFQATT and CDR2 SNEGSKA (reference sequence). In nucleotides, the CDR3 is TGCAGTGCTAGGGGGGGTAGCGGGATCACAGATACGCAGTATTTT. Protein: CSARGGSGITDTQYF.

This rearrangement joins TRBV27 to TRBJ2-7, with unresolved D. This CDR3 contains 15 residues. Germline CDR1 MNHEY, CDR2 SMNVEV (reference sequence). V lost 0 bases and J lost 3, with 12 bases in between. In DNA form, the CDR3 reads TGTGCCAGCAGTTTATCGTCGACCCACTTCTACGAGCAGTACTTC. This gives the protein CASSLSSTHFYEQYF.

This chain joins TRBV7-2 and TRBJ2-5; D is perhaps TRBD1 or TRBD2 (5 bases each). V gave up 2 bases and J gave up 4 bases, with 11 bases separating them. The CDR3 has 14 residues. Germline CDR1 reads SGHTA; CDR2 reads FQGNSA. In DNA, the CDR3 is TGTGCCAGCAGCTTACTGAGGGGCGGAGAGACCCAGTACTTC. It encodes CASSLLRGGETQYF.

This clonotype occurred a few times. The chain is built from TRBV6-2 or TRBV6-3 and TRBJ2-5, with 9 bases identical to TRBD2. CDR1 is MNHEY and CDR2 is SVGEGT in the germline V gene. The CDR3 consists of 11 residues. With V trimmed by 5 bases and J by 9 bases, 1 base remained unmatched. The chain's CDR3 is CASSQRGAQYF. The CDR3, as DNA: TGTGCCAGCAGTCAGCGGGGGGCCCAGTACTTC.

This clonotype was observed a handful of times. The chain employs TRBV24-1 and TRBJ2-1; 8 nucleotides agree with TRBD1. After removal of 2 bases from V and 1 base from J, the junction contained 6 bases not matched to a gene. CDR3 length: 17 amino acids. The germline CDR1 and CDR2 sequences are KGHDR and SFDVKD. CDR3 DNA: TGTGCCACCAGTGATTCCACCGGACAGGGATCCTACAATGAGCAGTTCTTC. Protein: CATSDSTGQGSYNEQFF.

In this sample, this clonotype turned up many times. The CDR3 region is CASSFLLAEAFF. The DNA for the CDR3 is TGTGCCAGCAGTTTCCTCCTTGCTGAAGCTTTCTTT. This sequence joins TRBV12-3 or TRBV12-4 and TRBJ1-1; D remains unclear. The length of the CDR3 is 12 residues. The V gene lost 3 bases and the J gene lost 6 bases, with 8 bases spanning the gap.

This clonotype appeared a few times. This chain uses TRBV4-2 with TRBJ2-5, with D possibly being TRBD1 or TRBD2 (6 bases each). This CDR3 is built from 15 residues. Looked up from germline, CDR1 is LGHNA and CDR2 is YNFKEQ. V dropped 4 bases and J dropped 5 bases, with 17 bases sitting between them. DNA for the CDR3: TGTGCCAGCAGCCCCCAACTGGGGGGCCTGGAGACCCAGTACTTC. Translated: CASSPQLGGLETQYF.

This clonotype was observed a few times. This chain joins TRBV7-3 and TRBJ2-2, with D possibly being TRBD1 (5 bases). Trimming shortened V by 1 base and J by 1 base, and 10 bases separated the two germline ends. Germline V lookup: CDR1 SGHTA, CDR2 FQGTGA. The CDR3 extends over 16 amino acids. In DNA, the CDR3 is TGTGCCAGCAGCTTAAGTCTGGGGCGGAACACCGGGGAGCTGTTTTTT. This encodes CASSLSLGRNTGELFF.

This clonotype has a count of ten or more. The rearrangement joins TRBV25-1 to TRBJ2-3, with D unresolved. The CDR3 length is 11 residues. V was clipped by 9 bases and J by 10 bases, with 14 bases between them. Germline-derived CDR1 and CDR2 are MGHDK and SYGVNS. The CDR3: CASVSFGPQYF. For the CDR3, the DNA is TGTGCCAGTGTCTCGTTCGGGCCGCAGTATTTT.

This chain uses TRBV5-1 with TRBJ2-1; 9 nucleotides align to TRBD1. Trimming took 1 base from V and 9 from J; bases not matched to a gene: 11. CDR1 and CDR2 from the germline V gene are SGHRS and YFSETQ. The CDR3 has 16 amino acids. CDR3 nucleotide sequence: TGCGCCAGCAGCTTGACGTCGCACAGGGGGCAGGGTGAGCAGTTCTTC. It is translated as CASSLTSHRGQGEQFF.

This clonotype occurred a few times. The rearrangement links TRBV6-5 to TRBJ2-1; D gene uncertain. CDR1 and CDR2 from the germline V gene are MNHEY and SVGAGI. V was cut by 2 bases and J by 7 bases, with 3 bases left in between. The CDR3 loop spans 11 amino acids. The CDR3 spells CASSYGNEQFF. As DNA, the CDR3 is TGTGCCAGCAGTTACGGGAATGAGCAGTTCTTC.

CDR3 DNA: TGTGCCAGCAGCCAACGGGGGAGGGTTACAGATACGCAGTATTTT. This codes for CASSQRGRVTDTQYF. The V call is TRBV3-1, the J call TRBJ2-3, with 7 bases aligning to TRBD2. The CDR3 runs to 15 residues. V trimming: 2 bases; J trimming: 3 bases; junction bases outside the gene matches: 5. Per the germline V gene, CDR1 is LGHDT and CDR2 is YNNKEL (reference sequence).

The chain links TRBV30 to TRBJ1-1, with D unresolved. V shed 3 bases and J shed 0 bases, with 8 bases lying between them. The CDR3 runs 13 residues. Germline assignment: CDR1 GTSNPN and CDR2 SVGIG (reference sequence). The CDR3 loop reads CAWRFSVNTEAFF. CDR3 nucleotide sequence: TGTGCCTGGAGGTTTTCGGTGAACACTGAAGCTTTCTTT. The entire variable domain, with the rest obtained from reference TRBV30 and TRBJ1-1, is as follows: SQTIHQWPATLVQPVGSPLSLECTVEGTSNPNLYWYRQAAGRGLQLLFYSVGIGQISSEVPQNLSASRPQDRQFILSSKKLLLSDSGFYLCAWRFSVNTEAFFGQGTRLTVV.

This chain joins TRBV11-2 and TRBJ2-7; 7 bases map to TRBD1. The CDR3 has 15 residues. Trimming removed 5 bases from V and 2 bases from J; junction bases left unmatched: 9. The V gene's germline CDR1 is SGHAT and CDR2 FQNNGV. The CDR3 sequence: CASSPGTVVTYEQYF. In nucleotides, the CDR3 is TGTGCCAGCAGCCCCGGGACAGTTGTTACCTACGAGCAGTACTTC.

DNA for the CDR3: TGTGCCAGCAGCTGGTCCGGGACAGGGTCCGGAAACACCATATATTTT. Its translation: CASSWSGTGSGNTIYF. The chain carries TRBV7-8 and TRBJ1-3; 9 bases are a match to TRBD1. The CDR3 loop spans 16 amino acids. After removal of 4 bases from V and 4 bases from J, the junction contained 8 bases not matched to a gene. Looked up from germline, CDR1 is SGHVS and CDR2 is FQNEAQ. The whole variable domain, remainder taken from reference TRBV7-8 and TRBJ1-3, is GAGVSQSPRYKVAKRGQDVALRCDPISGHVSLFWYQQALGQGPEFLTYFQNEAQLDKSGLPSDRFFAERPEGSVSTLKIQRTQQEDSAVYLCASSWSGTGSGNTIYFGEGSWLTVV.

The table lists this clonotype with a few counts. This rearrangement joins TRBV27 to TRBJ2-4; TRBD1 might be the D (6 bases). This CDR3 has 17 residues. The germline V gene has CDR1 MNHEY and CDR2 SMNVEV (reference sequence). V dropped 8 bases and J dropped 3 bases, with 23 bases sitting between them. CDR3 bases: TGTGCCAGCGCCAAATCAGACCAGGGGAGCGGCAAAAACATTCAGTACTTC. Protein sequence: CASAKSDQGSGKNIQYF.

Concerning this clonotype: A much larger clone differs from this one at a single base, so this may be a read error. The chain links TRBV6-2 or TRBV6-3 to TRBJ2-3; the D is unclear. The CDR3 loop spans 13 amino acids. Trimming left V 4 bases short and J 0 bases short, with 5 bases between. CDR1 MNHEY and CDR2 SVGEGT come from the germline V gene. CDR3 nucleotides: TGTGCCAGCAGTTGGGCTAGCACAGATACGCAGTATTTT. Encoded protein: CASSWASTDTQYF.

This clonotype was recorded at least ten times. This sequence joins TRBV6-5 and TRBJ1-1; no clear D. V was shortened by 3 bases and J by 6 bases, with 5 bases between the two germline ends. Germline CDR1 and CDR2: MNHEY and SVGAGI. The CDR3 consists of 11 residues. The DNA of the CDR3 is TGTGCCAGCAGTTATGGGGCTGAAGCTTTCTTT. This translates into CASSYGAEAFF.